This record looks at one TCR beta chain sequence and its context. Its antigen remains unidentified. Having ophthalmopathy, the donors showed moderate-to-severe activity, CAS ≥3 and NOSPECS ≥4, with disease lasting under 3 months. Ineligible for inclusion were patients with other autoimmune diseases, uncontrolled infections, pregnancy or lactation. The data are from a study of Graves' ophthalmopathy and Graves' hyperthyroidism. Study conclusions and caveats: Distinction of ophthalmopathy from stable hyperthyroidism by a 13-signature model reached over 85% sensitivity and roughly 78% specificity. Clonotypes were expanded in thyroid at above 0.001 frequency, and most also appeared in blood.

Beta-chain TCR CDR3 regions were amplified from RNA transcripts. A first-round RT-PCR used HTBI primers, followed by a second-round multiplex PCR. One entry per CDR3 protein results from TCRdb running MiXCR on the multiplex PCR reads. Of hundreds of thousands of distinct CDR3 sequences in the sample, 35% to 50% are singletons; the top ten hold 44%. The CDR3 contains 13 residues. In germline, CDR1 is MDHEN, CDR2 SYDVKM. The V and J ends lost 7 bases and 6 bases respectively, with 16 bases between them. What was sequenced was peripheral blood. The source is an adult man with Graves' ophthalmopathy. This chain joins TRBV28 and TRBJ2-7; the D call may be TRBD1 or TRBD2 (5 bases each). CDR3 DNA: TGTGCCAGCATCGACTCCGGGACCTTCGAGCAGTACTTC. It translates to CASIDSGTFEQYF.